This section outlines one T cell receptor beta chain sequence together with its context. The target antigen is unknown. A second PCR, run for roughly 7 to 11 cycles, used a sample-barcoded 5' primer plus a J-beta primer mix. MiXCR was run by TCRdb on the 5' RACE reads, yielding one entry per CDR3 protein. The table records hundreds of thousands of distinct CDR3 sequences, roughly 32% of them present only once. This record belongs to a study of blood T cells in healthy people across ages. Germline lookup yields CDR1 MRHNA and CDR2 SNTAGT. This CDR3 has 14 amino acids. Trimming cost V 6 bases and J 3 bases; bases outside gene matches: 5. Healthy Russian Caucasian donors spanned ages about 6 to 100 years. Study-level points and caveats: What prevented conclusive comparison of naive and antigen-experienced cells was that PBMCs were unsorted. Older individuals had lower TCR beta diversity per million T cells (the decline was roughly linear). Higher diversity and more naive CD4+ cells were features of long-lived donors, compared to aged donors.

The TCR comes from a woman aged 80 or older in good health. The chain combines TRBV6-4 with TRBJ1-1; 9 bases are a match to TRBD1. Sequencing was done on a sample of blood. The CDR3 is CASSATGGDTEAFF. Here the CDR3 DNA reads TGTGCCAGCAGCGCGACAGGGGGTGACACTGAAGCTTTCTTT.